The clone carrying this TCR beta chain was observed a handful of times. Its antigen is not identified. This specimen belongs to a study of identical twins. Study-wide findings and caveats: Some out-of-frame alpha sequences were shared by twins, and these showed excess low generation probability.

This CDR3 has 15 amino acids. Per the germline V gene, CDR1 is ENHRY and CDR2 is SYGVKD. Germline trimming cut 6 bases from V and 2 bases from J; bases unmatched to any gene: 10. TCRdb recomputed calls from the 5' RACE reads with MiXCR, one row per CDR3 protein. In the table there are a few hundred thousand distinct CDR3 sequences, roughly 18% of which are singletons. This receptor was obtained from a man aged 50 to 59 in good health. The chain links TRBV10-3 to TRBJ2-7; 7 bases align to TRBD2. The sequencing input was naive T cells sorted from blood. CDR3 coding DNA: TGTGCCATCAGCAGCACTCCTAGCGGACCCTACGAGCAGTACTTC. Its translation: CAISSTPSGPYEQYF.